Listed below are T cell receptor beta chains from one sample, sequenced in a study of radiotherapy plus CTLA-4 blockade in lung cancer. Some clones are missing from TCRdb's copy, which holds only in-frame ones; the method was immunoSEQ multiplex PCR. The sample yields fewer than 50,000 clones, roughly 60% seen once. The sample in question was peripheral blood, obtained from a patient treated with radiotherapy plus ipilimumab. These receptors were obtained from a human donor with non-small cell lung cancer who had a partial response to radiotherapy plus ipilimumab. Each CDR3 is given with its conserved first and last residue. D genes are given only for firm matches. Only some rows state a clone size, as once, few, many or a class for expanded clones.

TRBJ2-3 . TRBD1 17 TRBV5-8 TGTGCCAGCAGCCCCCGGACAGGGTTATCACACACAGATACGCAGTATTTT CASSPRTGLSHTDTQYF
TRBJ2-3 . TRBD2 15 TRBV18 TGTGCCAGCTCACTATCCGGGACTAGCGGGGTGACGCAGTATTTT CASSLSGTSGVTQYF
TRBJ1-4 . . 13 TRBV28 TGTGCCAGCAGTCTTGGGCCAAATGAAAAACTGTTTTTT CASSLGPNEKLFF
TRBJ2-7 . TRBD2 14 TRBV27 TGTGCCAGCAGTTTGACTAGCGGGGGGTACGAGCAGTACTTC CASSLTSGGYEQYF
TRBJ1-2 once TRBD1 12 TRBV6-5 TGTGCCAGCAGTGACAGGGTAAATGGCTACACCTTC CASSDRVNGYTF
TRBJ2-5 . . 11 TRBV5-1 TGCGCCAGCGGCCTTTCAGAGACCCAGTACTTC CASGLSETQYF
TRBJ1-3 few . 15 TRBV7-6 TGTGCCAGCAGCTTAGCCGACAGCCCTGGAAACACCATATATTTT CASSLADSPGNTIYF
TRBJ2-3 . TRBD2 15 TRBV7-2 TGTGCCAGCAGAGCCGGGACTAACCGACTGGATACGCAGTATTTT CASRAGTNRLDTQYF
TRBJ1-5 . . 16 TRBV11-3 TGTGCCAGCAGCTTAGATCCCCGAAGGGGATATCAGCCCCAGCATTTT CASSLDPRRGYQPQHF
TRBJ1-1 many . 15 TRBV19 TGTGCCAGTAGTATAAAACCAGGCATGAACACTGAAGCTTTCTTT CASSIKPGMNTEAFF
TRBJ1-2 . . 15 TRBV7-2 TGTGCCAGCAGCCCCCGTGTCAGGGTAGGCTATGGCTACACCTTC CASSPRVRVGYGYTF
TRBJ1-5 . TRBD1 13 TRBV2 TGTGCCAGCAGTGAACAGGGGGGACAGCCCCAGCATTTT CASSEQGGQPQHF
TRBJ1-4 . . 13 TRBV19 TGTGCCAGTAGTATCCCCCCGGGGGGAAAACTGTTTTTT CASSIPPGGKLFF
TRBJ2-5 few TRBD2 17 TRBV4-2 TGTGCCAGCAGCCAAGACCTCTTGCGGGGGTACCAAGAGACCCAGTACTTC CASSQDLLRGYQETQYF
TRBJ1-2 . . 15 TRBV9 TGTGCCAGCAGCGTAGGGCAGGGAGGCGGCTATGGCTACACCTTC CASSVGQGGGYGYTF
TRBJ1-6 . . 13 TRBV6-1 TGTGCCAGCAGCCCTGATGGGGCCTCACCCCTCCACTTT CASSPDGASPLHF
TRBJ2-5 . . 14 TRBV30 TGTGCCTGGAGCGAGGACAGCTTCGAGGGGACCCAGTACTTC CAWSEDSFEGTQYF
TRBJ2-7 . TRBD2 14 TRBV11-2 TGTGCCAGCAGCGAAGCGGGGGGGACCTACGAGCAGTACTTC CASSEAGGTYEQYF
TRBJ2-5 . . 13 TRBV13 TGTGCCAGCAGCTTAGGGACTTCGAGGCCCCAGTACTTC CASSLGTSRPQYF
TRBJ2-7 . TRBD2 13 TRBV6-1 TGTGCCAGCAGGGCTAGCGGGAGGTACGAGCAGTACTTC CASRASGRYEQYF
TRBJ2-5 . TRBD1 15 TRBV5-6 TGTGCCAGCAGCTTTTGGGACAGGGGGCAAGAGACCCAGTACTTC CASSFWDRGQETQYF
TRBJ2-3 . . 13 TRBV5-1 TGCGCCAGCAGACGGGACTTCCAAGATACGCAGTATTTT CASRRDFQDTQYF
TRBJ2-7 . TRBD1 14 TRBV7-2 TGTGCCAGCAGCTCGGACAGGGGCGACTACGAGCAGTACTTC CASSSDRGDYEQYF
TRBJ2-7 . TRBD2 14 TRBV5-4 TGTGCCAGCAGCGATAGCGGGAGGGCGTACGAGCAGTACTTC CASSDSGRAYEQYF
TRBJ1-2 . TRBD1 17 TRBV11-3 TGTGCCAGCAGCCCACGCTCGGGACAGGCTATACTTTATGGCTACACCTTC CASSPRSGQAILYGYTF
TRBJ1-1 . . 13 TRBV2 TGTGCCAGCAGTTTACAGGTGAACACTGAAGCTTTCTTT CASSLQVNTEAFF
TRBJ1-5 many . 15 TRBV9 TGTGCCAGCAGCGTAGCCGACAGACCCAATAGTCCCCAGCATTTT CASSVADRPNSPQHF
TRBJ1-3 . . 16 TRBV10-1 TGCGCCAGCAGTGAATTCAGACCGCGGCAGGGAAACACCATATATTTT CASSEFRPRQGNTIYF
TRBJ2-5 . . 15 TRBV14 TGTGCCAGCAGCCAAGAGTCCACCTACCGAGAGACCCAGTACTTC CASSQESTYRETQYF
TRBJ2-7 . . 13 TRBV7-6 TGTGCCAGCAGCTTAGCGGGGGGTAGCGAGCAGTACTTC CASSLAGGSEQYF
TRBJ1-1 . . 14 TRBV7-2 TGTGCCAGCAGCTTTCCCCAAATGAACACTGAAGCTTTCTTT CASSFPQMNTEAFF